These 5 T cell receptor beta chains share one sample of origin, sequenced in a study of T cell responses to AZD1222 COVID-19 vaccine. Here immunoSEQ multiplex PCR was the method, and the copy in TCRdb shows in-frame clones only, minus some. The sample consists of 95,000 to 150,000 clones, about nine tenths of them appearing once. Sequenced here: peripheral blood, sampled 28 days after the second AZD1222 dose. These receptor sequences come from an adult who received the AZD1222 COVID-19 vaccine.

Note on this clone: The germline gene is not matched at one end of the junction; a read error may be the cause. V usage is TRBV7-7 and J usage is TRBJ2-1; weak D call: TRBD1 (5 bases). From germline, CDR1 is SSHAT and CDR2 FNYEAQ (reference sequence). This CDR3 comprises 14 residues. The CDR3 DNA follows: TGTGCTAGCAGCTTAGCAGGGTCCTACAATGAGCAGTTCTTC. Protein: CASSLAGSYNEQFF.

The chain employs TRBV5-1 and TRBJ2-3; D is unresolved. The V end lost 2 bases, the J end lost 5 bases, and 24 bases lay between the germline ends. The CDR3 length is 18 residues. Germline CDR1 SGHRS, CDR2 YFSETQ. CDR3 DNA sequence: TGCGCCAGCAGCTTAACGGGCGGTGGCACCCGGCACGAAGATACGCAGTATTTT. This sequence encodes CASSLTGGGTRHEDTQYF.

The rearrangement uses TRBV7-8 and TRBJ2-3, with D unresolved. The CDR3 runs 13 residues. The germline V gene has CDR1 SGHVS and CDR2 FQNEAQ. V lost 3 bases and J lost 0, with 4 bases in between. Here the CDR3 DNA reads TGTGCCAGCAGCTTCGGTAGCACAGATACGCAGTATTTT. This translates into CASSFGSTDTQYF.

The chain uses TRBV12-3 or TRBV12-4 and TRBJ1-3; D gene unclear. This CDR3 contains 13 residues. V was trimmed by 3 bases and J by 2 bases, leaving 5 bases between them. CDR3 sequence (DNA): TGTGCCAGCAGTTTGGGTCCTGGAAACACCATATATTTT. As protein: CASSLGPGNTIYF.

The chain couples TRBV7-9 to TRBJ1-2; D might be TRBD1 (6 bases). Trimming took 1 base from V and 7 from J, leaving 13 bases between them. This CDR3 region has 14 residues. The germline V gene encodes CDR1 SEHNR and CDR2 FQNEAQ (reference sequence). In nucleotides, the CDR3 is TGTGCCAGCAGCTTAGAGGGGGACGTCGGTGGCTACACCTTC. Its translation: CASSLEGDVGGYTF.